The 9 T cell receptor beta chains below were found in one sample sequenced in a study of identifying expanded T cells in peripheral blood. Data came from immunoSEQ multiplex PCR; TCRdb stores just in-frame clones and leaves some out. The profile shows tens of thousands of clones, approximately 81% of them singletons. Sequences were obtained from blood. The receptors were gathered from a person aged 18 to 70 in good health.

The genes are TRBV25-1 and TRBJ1-6, with a possible D match to TRBD1 (6 bases). The germline V gene encodes CDR1 MGHDK and CDR2 SYGVNS. Trimming left V 9 bases short and J 1 base short, with 13 bases between. The CDR3 consists of 15 residues. The CDR3 protein is CASKGGYSYNSPLHF. In nucleotides, the CDR3 is TGTGCCAGTAAGGGGGGTTATTCCTATAATTCACCCCTCCACTTT. The full variable domain, its missing parts supplied by reference TRBV25-1 and TRBJ1-6, is EADIYQTPRYLVIGTGKKITLECSQTMGHDKMYWYQQDPGMELHLIHYSYGVNSTEKGDLSSESTVSRIRTEHFPLTLESARPSHTSQYLCASKGGYSYNSPLHFGNGTRLTVT.

The chain links TRBV4-3 to TRBJ1-2; a weak D match, TRBD1 (5 bases). Germline values: CDR1 LGHNA, CDR2 YSLEER. V was trimmed by 4 bases and J by 4 bases, leaving 13 bases between them. This CDR3 contains 14 residues. CDR3 DNA sequence: TGCGCCAGCAGCCCTCAACAGGCCCTCTATGGCTACACCTTC. Protein: CASSPQQALYGYTF.

The chain uses TRBV11-3 and TRBJ2-7; no reliable D call. The ends were cut back, 4 bases at V and 3 bases at J, with 10 bases in the middle. This CDR3 is 13 amino acids long. Germline lookup yields CDR1 SGHNT and CDR2 YENEEA. Here the CDR3 DNA reads TGTGCCAGCAGCTACGATGAGTACTACGAGCAGTACTTC. It specifies CASSYDEYYEQYF.

V gene TRBV11-2 combines with J gene TRBJ2-3; tentatively, D is TRBD2 (5 bases). The germline V gene encodes CDR1 SGHAT and CDR2 FQNNGV. The CDR3 runs 16 residues. V lost 4 bases and J 0 bases, leaving 14 bases between the germline ends. CDR3 nucleotides: TGTGCCAGCAGCTCCCTCTCAGCGGTTAGCACAGATACGCAGTATTTT. This gives the protein CASSSLSAVSTDTQYF.

Regarding this clone: One end of the junction fails to match germline, which may point to a read error. The chain is built from TRBV7-8 and TRBJ2-2; TRBD1 agrees at 7 bases. CDR1 is SGHVS and CDR2 is FQNEAQ in the germline V gene. The CDR3 is 17 amino acids. The chain's CDR3 is CASSQDETGMNTGELFF. The CDR3 DNA reads as TGCGCCAGCAGCCAAGACGAGACAGGGATGAACACCGGGGAGCTGTTTTTT. Full variable domain (missing parts from reference TRBV7-8 and TRBJ2-2): GAGVSQSPRYKVAKRGQDVALRCDPISGHVSLFWYQQALGQGPEFLTYFQNEAQLDKSGLPSDRFFAERPEGSVSTLKIQRTQQEDSAVYLCASSQDETGMNTGELFFGEGSRLTVL.

The chain is built from TRBV7-7 and TRBJ1-1; D is undetermined. In germline, CDR1 is SSHAT, CDR2 FNYEAQ (reference sequence). This CDR3 contains 13 residues. With 2 bases removed from V and 1 base from J, the gap between germline ends came to 5 bases. The CDR3 region is CASSLSWNTEAFF. The CDR3 DNA reads as TGTGCCAGCAGCTTAAGCTGGAACACTGAAGCTTTCTTT.

The V gene is TRBV30, the J gene TRBJ1-2, with D unclear. CDR1 and CDR2 (germline): GTSNPN, SVGIG (reference sequence). Trimming left V 0 bases short and J 4 bases short, with 3 bases between. CDR3 length equals 11 residues. The CDR3 nucleotides read TGTGCCTGGAGTGTCGGCTATGGCTACACCTTC. As protein: CAWSVGYGYTF.

V gene TRBV7-2 combines with J gene TRBJ1-6; D possibly corresponds to TRBD1 (5 bases). Trimming removed 2 bases from V and 15 bases from J, with 23 bases in between. In germline, CDR1 is SGHTA, CDR2 FQGNSA. The CDR3 covers 16 residues. The CDR3 DNA reads TGTGCCAGCAGCTTAAGCCTCCTTTCCCAGGGCGGTCTCCTCCACTTT. The encoded protein is CASSLSLLSQGGLLHF.

This chain joins TRBV6-6 and TRBJ2-1; TRBD1 might be the D (6 bases). The germline V gene encodes CDR1 MNHNY and CDR2 SVGAGI (reference sequence). The CDR3 totals 14 residues. Trimming took 5 bases from V and 7 from J, leaving 15 bases between them. CDR3 nucleotides: TGTGCCAGCAGTAGATCAGGGGCGACAAATGAGCAGTTCTTC. Translating gives CASSRSGATNEQFF.